This TCR beta chain was sequenced in a study of T cells in Graves' hyperthyroidism and ophthalmopathy. Amplified regions were TCR beta CDR3 sequences from RNA transcripts. Carried out on the TCR CDR3, a first-round RT-PCR used the HTBI primer set. TCRdb fed the multiplex PCR reads into MiXCR, producing one record per CDR3 protein. The sample shows 400,000 to 600,000 distinct CDR3 sequences, roughly 20% of them seen only once. This clonotype was observed at least ten times. Graves' hyperthyroidism was deemed stable given no ophthalmopathy progression within 18 months. The V end was cut by 3 bases, the J end by 0 bases, with 14 bases between. This CDR3 comprises 16 residues.

The chain employs TRBV12-3 or TRBV12-4 and TRBJ1-1; possibly TRBD1 for D (6 bases). This receptor was taken from a man younger than 35 with Graves' hyperthyroidism. The sample taken for sequencing was blood. The CDR3 DNA is TGTGCCAGCAGTTTGATGACAGGACCCATGAACACTGAAGCTTTCTTT. Amino acids: CASSLMTGPMNTEAFF.